The rows below give T cell receptor beta chains drawn from one sample of a study of control samples from healthy donors and cancer patients. Sequencing was performed with immunoSEQ multiplex PCR; in TCRdb, only in-frame clones are kept and a portion is missing. This table has approximately 150,000 clones, 96% appearing once. Sample: blood. Every receptor here comes from a woman aged 25 to 39 in good health. Both conserved end residues are part of each CDR3. D genes are given only for firm matches. A clone size is listed for some rows: how often the clone was seen (once, few, many), or a class if it is expanded.

j_call | v_call | d_call | clone_size | cdr3_length | cdr3_aa | cdr3_nt
TRBJ1-2 | TRBV28 | . | . | 14 | CASRPSGRDYGYTF | TGTGCCAGCAGGCCCTCCGGGCGGGACTATGGCTACACCTTC
TRBJ2-2 | TRBV6-5 | . | . | 15 | CASSLLGGNTGELFF | TGTGCCAGCAGTTTGCTGGGAGGGAACACCGGGGAGCTGTTTTTT
TRBJ1-5 | TRBV3-1/TRBV3-2 | TRBD1 | . | 15 | CASSSQGADNQPQHF | TGTGCCAGCAGCTCACAGGGGGCGGACAATCAGCCCCAGCATTTT
TRBJ1-1 | TRBV28 | . | . | 19 | CASRSGEIGGSEPNTEAFF | TGTGCCAGCAGGTCCGGGGAGATTGGGGGCTCAGAACCGAACACTGAAGCTTTCTTT
TRBJ2-3 | TRBV6-6 | TRBD1 | . | 16 | CASSRQGALGTDTQYF | TGTGCCAGCAGTCGACAGGGGGCTCTCGGCACAGATACGCAGTATTTT
TRBJ2-3 | TRBV6-6 | TRBD1 | . | 15 | CASSAGTGSWNTQYF | TGTGCCAGCAGTGCAGGGACAGGGAGTTGGAATACGCAGTATTTT
TRBJ1-2 | TRBV19 | . | . | 12 | CASMGGAYGYTF | TGTGCCAGTATGGGAGGGGCCTATGGCTACACCTTC
TRBJ1-6 | TRBV5-6 | TRBD1 | once | 14 | CASSRDRRNSPLHF | TGTGCCAGCAGCCGGGACAGGCGGAATTCACCCCTCCACTTT
TRBJ1-1 | TRBV10-1 | . | . | 14 | CASSQPPLGTEAFF | TGCGCCAGCAGTCAACCACCACTCGGGACTGAAGCTTTCTTT
TRBJ2-5 | TRBV5-5 | TRBD2 | . | 16 | CASIPGSGGAGETQYF | TGTGCCAGCATCCCCGGGAGCGGGGGGGCTGGAGAGACCCAGTACTTC
TRBJ1-2 | TRBV28 | TRBD1 | . | 14 | CASSLTGVNYGYTF | TGTGCCAGCAGTCTGACAGGGGTGAACTATGGCTACACCTTC
TRBJ2-1 | TRBV3-1/TRBV3-2 | TRBD2 | . | 15 | CASSPRLAEHNEQFF | TGTGCCAGCAGCCCCCGACTAGCGGAGCACAATGAGCAGTTCTTC
TRBJ2-7 | TRBV6-5 | . | once | 14 | CASSFDRLSYEQYF | TGTGCCAGCAGTTTTGACAGGTTGTCCTACGAGCAGTACTTC
TRBJ1-4 | TRBV4-2 | . | . | 14 | CASSQGRATEKLFF | TGTGCCAGCAGCCAAGGCCGGGCCACTGAAAAACTGTTTTTT
TRBJ2-1 | TRBV11-3 | TRBD2 | once | 16 | CASSRGLAGGTGEQFF | TGTGCCAGCAGTCGGGGACTAGCGGGGGGCACAGGGGAGCAGTTCTTC
TRBJ2-1 | TRBV28 | TRBD2 | . | 17 | CASSTGQGASGFNEQFF | TGTGCCAGCAGTACCGGCCAAGGGGCTAGCGGGTTCAATGAGCAGTTCTTC
TRBJ2-3 | TRBV5-1 | . | . | 16 | CASSPKSGSSTDTQYF | TGCGCCAGCAGCCCCAAGTCCGGGAGCAGCACAGATACGCAGTATTTT
TRBJ1-1 | TRBV14 | . | . | 16 | CASSQPGGRRNTEAFF | TGTGCCAGCAGCCAACCTGGAGGACGGAGGAACACTGAAGCTTTCTTT
TRBJ2-3 | TRBV5-1 | TRBD1 | . | 18 | CASSLGRAGTVPWDTQYF | TGCGCCAGCAGCTTGGGTAGGGCCGGGACAGTCCCGTGGGATACGCAGTATTTT
TRBJ2-3 | TRBV4-1 | TRBD2 | . | 21 | CASSPLYGRTSGKASTDTQYF | TGCGCCAGCAGCCCCCTTTACGGGCGGACTAGCGGGAAGGCTAGCACAGATACGCAGTATTTT
TRBJ1-1 | TRBV28 | TRBD1 | . | 12 | CASSPSWDRAFF | TGTGCCAGCAGCCCCAGCTGGGACAGGGCTTTCTTT
TRBJ2-2 | TRBV5-4 | . | once | 13 | CASSGQGIGELFF | TGTGCCAGCTCAGGGCAGGGTATAGGGGAGCTGTTTTTT
TRBJ2-5 | TRBV19 | . | once | 13 | CASSISIQETQYF | TGTGCCAGTAGTATTAGTATTCAAGAGACCCAGTACTTC
TRBJ2-7 | TRBV5-1 | . | . | 16 | CASSRAIWDNSYEQYF | TGCGCCAGCAGCAGGGCTATTTGGGACAACTCCTACGAGCAGTACTTC
TRBJ2-3 | TRBV24-1 | TRBD2 | . | 16 | CATSDRWREGHDTQYF | TGTGCCACCAGTGATCGTTGGCGGGAGGGCCACGATACGCAGTATTTT
TRBJ2-7 | TRBV4-2 | . | . | 16 | CASSQGATGRGYEQYF | TGTGCCAGCAGCCAAGGGGCGACAGGACGGGGGTACGAGCAGTACTTC
TRBJ1-1 | TRBV6-6 | TRBD1 | . | 14 | CASSWGQGNTEAFF | TGTGCCAGCAGTTGGGGACAGGGGAACACTGAAGCTTTCTTT
TRBJ2-7 | TRBV5-5 | TRBD1 | . | 15 | CASSFPGQGVYEQYF | TGTGCCAGCAGCTTCCCCGGACAGGGGGTCTACGAGCAGTACTTC
TRBJ1-2 | TRBV6-2/TRBV6-3 | . | . | 12 | CASSRQNYGYTF | TGTGCCAGCAGCCGACAGAACTATGGCTACACCTTC
TRBJ2-7 | TRBV7-3 | . | . | 13 | CASSLRGRDEQYF | TGTGCCAGCAGCTTACGGGGCAGGGACGAGCAGTACTTC
TRBJ2-3 | TRBV5-1 | . | . | 14 | CASRNILGTDTQYF | TGCGCCAGCCGCAACATTCTTGGCACAGATACGCAGTATTTT
TRBJ2-2 | TRBV19 | TRBD2 | . | 16 | CASNLLAGVNTGELFF | TGTGCCAGTAACTTACTAGCGGGGGTAAACACCGGGGAGCTGTTTTTT
TRBJ2-2 | TRBV25-1 | . | once | 16 | CASSEWASPDTGELFF | TGTGCCAGCAGTGAATGGGCTAGCCCGGACACCGGGGAGCTGTTTTTT
TRBJ1-1 | TRBV29-1 | TRBD1 | . | 14 | CSVGTRTGVTEAFF | TGCAGCGTGGGGACTAGGACAGGGGTTACTGAAGCTTTCTTT
TRBJ1-1 | TRBV6-4 | . | once | 13 | CASSVWEGAEAFF | TGTGCCAGCAGTGTTTGGGAAGGCGCTGAAGCTTTCTTT
TRBJ2-3 | TRBV12-5 | . | . | 18 | CASGLQDYTGTTTDTQYF | TGTGCTAGTGGTTTGCAGGATTATACAGGGACCACGACAGATACGCAGTATTTT